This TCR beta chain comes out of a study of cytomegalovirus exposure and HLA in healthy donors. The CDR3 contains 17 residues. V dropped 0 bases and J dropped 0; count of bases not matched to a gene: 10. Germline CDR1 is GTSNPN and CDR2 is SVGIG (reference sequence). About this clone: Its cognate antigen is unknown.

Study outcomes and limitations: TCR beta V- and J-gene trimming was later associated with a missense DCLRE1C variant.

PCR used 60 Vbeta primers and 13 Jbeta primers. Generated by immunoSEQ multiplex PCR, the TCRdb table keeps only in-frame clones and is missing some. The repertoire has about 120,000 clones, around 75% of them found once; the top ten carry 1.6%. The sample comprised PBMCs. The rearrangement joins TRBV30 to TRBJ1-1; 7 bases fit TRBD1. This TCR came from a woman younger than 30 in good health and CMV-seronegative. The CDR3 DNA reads TGTGCCTGGAGTGTAAGGGGGCGACTTATTATGAACACTGAAGCTTTCTTT. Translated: CAWSVRGRLIMNTEAFF.